This TCR beta chain stems from a study of blood T cell repertoires in COVID-19. Study at large: Sources were T cells, B-cell-depleted T cells, or PBMCs; the material itself was cDNA or gDNA.

How the authors handled the data: Nucleated cell counts were estimated from reference gene primer amplification. The table came from immunoSEQ multiplex PCR; TCRdb's copy has only in-frame clones and leaves some out. That table is the source of V, J and clone size, and D and trimming were worked out from the DNA. The sample lists 140,000 to 150,000 clones; over 70% were seen once. Per germline, CDR1 MNHEY and CDR2 SVGAGI. The J segment lost 1 base and the V segment lost 4 bases, leaving 5 bases of the junction unmatched. The CDR3 sequence is 16 residues long. The receptor was isolated from a woman in her forties or fifties with acute or convalescent COVID-19. The sequencing sample was made of peripheral blood. The V and J genes are TRBV6-5 and TRBJ1-3; 9 nucleotides line up with TRBD1. The CDR3 is CASSSDRGRSGNTIYF. The CDR3, as DNA: TGTGCCAGCAGTTCCGACAGGGGGAGGTCTGGAAACACCATATATTTT.